The T cell receptor (beta chain) under discussion was sequenced for a study of blood T cell repertoires in COVID-19. Study at large: Italy, Spain and the United States were the sources of the convalescent and acute COVID-19 samples. Nucleic acid was either cDNA or gDNA, and it came from T cells, B-cell-depleted T cells, or PBMCs.

Study processing details: Amplification of reference gene primers was used by the study to estimate nucleated cell counts. Profiling relied on immunoSEQ multiplex PCR, and the TCRdb table lists in-frame clones only, not all of them. V and J calls plus clone size are reproduced from that table; the DNA served to infer D and trimming. The table has hundreds of thousands of clones, 70% to 90% seen once. The CDR3 length is 15 residues. V lost 5 bases and J 8 bases, leaving 18 bases between the germline ends. Germline V gene data show CDR1 as SGHAT and CDR2 as FQNNGV. This sequence joins TRBV11-2 and TRBJ2-2; a possible D gene is TRBD1 (5 bases). The receptor comes from a woman aged 50 to 60 with active or convalescent COVID-19. What was sequenced was peripheral blood. CDR3 residues: CASSLDTRWSGELFF. The CDR3 DNA is TGTGCCAGCAGCCTGGACACCCGGTGGTCGGGGGAGCTGTTTTTT.